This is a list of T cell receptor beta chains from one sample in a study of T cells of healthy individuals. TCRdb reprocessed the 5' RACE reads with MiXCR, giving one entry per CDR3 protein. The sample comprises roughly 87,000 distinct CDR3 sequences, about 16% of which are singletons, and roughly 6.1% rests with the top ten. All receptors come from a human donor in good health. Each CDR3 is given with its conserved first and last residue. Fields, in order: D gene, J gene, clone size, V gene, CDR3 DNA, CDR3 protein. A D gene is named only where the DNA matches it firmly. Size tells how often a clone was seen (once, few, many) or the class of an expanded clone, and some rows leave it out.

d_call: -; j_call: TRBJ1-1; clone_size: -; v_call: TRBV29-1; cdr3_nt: TGCAGCGTATCAGGGCTGAACACTGAAGCTTTCTTT; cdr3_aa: CSVSGLNTEAFF
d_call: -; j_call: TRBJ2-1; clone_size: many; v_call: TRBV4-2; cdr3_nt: TGTGCCAGCAGCCACGGAGGGCCATACGATGAGCAGTTCTTC; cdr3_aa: CASSHGGPYDEQFF
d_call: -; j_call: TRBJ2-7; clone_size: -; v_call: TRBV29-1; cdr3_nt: TGCAGCGCCGAGGGGTCTAACCCCTACGAGCAGTACTTC; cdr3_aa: CSAEGSNPYEQYF
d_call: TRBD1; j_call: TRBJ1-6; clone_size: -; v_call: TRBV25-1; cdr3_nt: TGTGCCAGCAGTGAAGTGGGACAGGGGATAGGTGGGCATAATTCACCCCTCCACTTT; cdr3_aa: CASSEVGQGIGGHNSPLHF
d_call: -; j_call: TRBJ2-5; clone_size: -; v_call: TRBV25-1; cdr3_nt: TGTGCCAGCAGTGAATCTGGGGGGAGGGAGACCCAGTACTTC; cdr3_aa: CASSESGGRETQYF
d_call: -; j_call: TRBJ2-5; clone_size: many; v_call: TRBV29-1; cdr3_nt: TGCAGCGTTGAGGGGGAAGAAGAGGGAGAGACCCAGTACTTC; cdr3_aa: CSVEGEEEGETQYF
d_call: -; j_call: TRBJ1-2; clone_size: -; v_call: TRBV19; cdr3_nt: TGTGCCACCCGCCCGACAGGCGCCAACTATGGCTACACCTTC; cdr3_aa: CATRPTGANYGYTF
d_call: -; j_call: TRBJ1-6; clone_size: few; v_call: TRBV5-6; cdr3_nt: TGTGCCAGCAGCCGCAGGGGCTATAATTCACCCCTCCACTTT; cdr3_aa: CASSRRGYNSPLHF
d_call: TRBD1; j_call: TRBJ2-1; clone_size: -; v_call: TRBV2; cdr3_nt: TGTGCCAGCAGTGAAGGAGACAGGGCCGGCTATGAGCAGTTCTTC; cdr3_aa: CASSEGDRAGYEQFF
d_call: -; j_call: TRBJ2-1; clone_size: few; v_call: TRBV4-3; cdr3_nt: TGCGCCAGCAGCCAAGATCAGGGGGAGGTCTACAATGAGCAGTTCTTC; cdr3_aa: CASSQDQGEVYNEQFF
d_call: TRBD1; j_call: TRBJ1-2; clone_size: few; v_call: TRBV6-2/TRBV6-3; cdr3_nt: TGTGCCAGCAGGCCCGGGACAGGGCCCTATGGCTACACCTTC; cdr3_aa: CASRPGTGPYGYTF
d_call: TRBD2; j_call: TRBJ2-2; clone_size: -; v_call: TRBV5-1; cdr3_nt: TGCGCCAGCACCGGGGGGGCGAGGAACACCGGGGAGCTGTTTTTT; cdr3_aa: CASTGGARNTGELFF
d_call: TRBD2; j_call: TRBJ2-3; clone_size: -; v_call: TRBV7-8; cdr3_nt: TGTGCCAGCAGCTTAGGGGGGACTAGCGGGAACACAGATACGCAGTATTTT; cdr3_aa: CASSLGGTSGNTDTQYF
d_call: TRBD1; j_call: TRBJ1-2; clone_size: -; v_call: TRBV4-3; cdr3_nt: TGCGCCAGCAGCCAAGTTTCAAGGGACAGGTTATTCTATGGCTACACCTTC; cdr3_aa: CASSQVSRDRLFYGYTF
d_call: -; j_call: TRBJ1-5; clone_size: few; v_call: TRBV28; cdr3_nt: TGTGCCAGCAGTTTACTACAGCGCAATCAGCCCCAGCATTTT; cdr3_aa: CASSLLQRNQPQHF
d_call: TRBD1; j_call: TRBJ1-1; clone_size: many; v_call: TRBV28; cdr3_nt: TGTGCCAGCAGTTTAACACCGTTGGGACAGATGAACACTGAAGCTTTCTTT; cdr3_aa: CASSLTPLGQMNTEAFF
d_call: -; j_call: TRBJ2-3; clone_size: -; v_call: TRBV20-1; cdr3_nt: TGCAGTGCCATATCCCTTAGCGATATCACAGATACGCAGTATTTT; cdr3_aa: CSAISLSDITDTQYF
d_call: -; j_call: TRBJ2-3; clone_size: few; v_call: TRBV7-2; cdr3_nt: TGTGCCAGCAGCTTAGAGGGGGACCTAGATACGCAGTATTTT; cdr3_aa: CASSLEGDLDTQYF
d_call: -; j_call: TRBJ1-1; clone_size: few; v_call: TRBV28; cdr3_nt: TGTGCCACCAGCGTACACCTCACTGAAGCTTTCTTT; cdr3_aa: CATSVHLTEAFF
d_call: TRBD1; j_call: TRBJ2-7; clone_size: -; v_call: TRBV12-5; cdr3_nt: TGTGCTAGTGGTCCTCCGGACAGGGCTTCTCTCGTCTCCTACGAGCAGTACTTC; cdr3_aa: CASGPPDRASLVSYEQYF
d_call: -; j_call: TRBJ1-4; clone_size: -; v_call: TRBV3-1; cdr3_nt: TGTGCCAGCAGCCAAGAGACACTCCTCGATAGTGAAAAACTGTTTTTT; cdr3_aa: CASSQETLLDSEKLFF
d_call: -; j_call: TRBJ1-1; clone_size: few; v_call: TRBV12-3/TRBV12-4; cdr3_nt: TGTGCCAGCACCCGCAACAGGAGGACTGAAGCTTTCTTT; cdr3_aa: CASTRNRRTEAFF
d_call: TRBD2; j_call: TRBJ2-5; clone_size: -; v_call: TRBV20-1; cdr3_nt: TGCAGTGCTAGCGGGGGGGCCCCGGAGACCCAGTACTTC; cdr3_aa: CSASGGAPETQYF
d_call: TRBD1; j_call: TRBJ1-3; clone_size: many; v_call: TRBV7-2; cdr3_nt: TGTGCCAGCAGCTTAACAGGGGGACTCCCTGGAAACACCATATATTTT; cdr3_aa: CASSLTGGLPGNTIYF
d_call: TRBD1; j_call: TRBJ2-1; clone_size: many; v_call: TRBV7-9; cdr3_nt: TGTGCCAGCAGCGCCCGGGACAGGGCATACAATGAGCAGTTCTTC; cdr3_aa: CASSARDRAYNEQFF
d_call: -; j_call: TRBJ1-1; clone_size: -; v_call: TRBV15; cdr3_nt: TGTGCCACCAGTTCACTGGCCAGGGGCGTTAGGGAAGCTTTCTTT; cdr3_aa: CATSSLARGVREAFF
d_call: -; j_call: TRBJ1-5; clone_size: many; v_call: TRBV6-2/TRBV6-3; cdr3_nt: TGTGCCAGCAGTTCGACTCTTAGCAATCAGCCCCAGCATTTT; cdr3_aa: CASSSTLSNQPQHF
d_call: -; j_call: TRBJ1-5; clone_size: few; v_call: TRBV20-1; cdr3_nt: TGCAGTGCTAGAGATTCGTCAGGCGTCGGGCCCCAGCATTTT; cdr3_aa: CSARDSSGVGPQHF
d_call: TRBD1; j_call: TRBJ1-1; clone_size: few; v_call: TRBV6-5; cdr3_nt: TGTGCCACCGCACAGGGGGCCGGATCAGCAGGAGCTTTCTTT; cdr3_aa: CATAQGAGSAGAFF
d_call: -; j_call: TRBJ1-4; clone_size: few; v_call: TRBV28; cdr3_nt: TGTGCCAGCAGTTTAATGGGGTTAAGGGAAAAACTGTTTTTT; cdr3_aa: CASSLMGLREKLFF
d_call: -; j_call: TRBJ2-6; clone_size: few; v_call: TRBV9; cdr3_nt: TGTGCCAGCAGCGCCGGGAGCTCTGGGGCCAACGTCCTGACTTTC; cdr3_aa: CASSAGSSGANVLTF
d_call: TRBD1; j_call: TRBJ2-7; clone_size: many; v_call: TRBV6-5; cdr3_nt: TGTGCCAGCAGTGGGGGACAGTCATCCTACGAGCAGTACTTC; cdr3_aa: CASSGGQSSYEQYF
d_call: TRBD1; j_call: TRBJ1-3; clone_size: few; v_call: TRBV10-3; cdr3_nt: TGTGCCACCAACCCAGGACAGGGCGCTGGAAACACCATATATTTT; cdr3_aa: CATNPGQGAGNTIYF
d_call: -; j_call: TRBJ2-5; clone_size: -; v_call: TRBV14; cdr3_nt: TGTGCCAGCAGCTCCCCCGGGGAGACCCAGTACTTC; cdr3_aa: CASSSPGETQYF
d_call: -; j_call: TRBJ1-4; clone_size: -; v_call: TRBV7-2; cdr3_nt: TGTGCCAGCACCATTAAGTGGGGTGAAAAACTGTTTTTT; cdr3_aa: CASTIKWGEKLFF
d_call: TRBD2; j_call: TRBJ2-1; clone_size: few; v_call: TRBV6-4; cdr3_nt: TGTGCCAGCAGTGAGTCGGGACTAGCAGTATATCGGCAGTTCTTC; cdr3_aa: CASSESGLAVYRQFF
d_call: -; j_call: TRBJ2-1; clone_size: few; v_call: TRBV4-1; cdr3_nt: TGCGCCAGCAGCCCCGGGTTTGCAGGGATCTCCTACAATGAGCAGTTCTTC; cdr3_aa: CASSPGFAGISYNEQFF
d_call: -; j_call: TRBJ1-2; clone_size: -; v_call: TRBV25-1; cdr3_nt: TGTGCCAGCAGTGAGGCCCTCTATGGCTACACCTTC; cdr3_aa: CASSEALYGYTF
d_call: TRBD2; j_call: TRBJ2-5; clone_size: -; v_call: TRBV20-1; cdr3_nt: TGCAGTGCGGGGACTAGCGGTATCCAAGAGACCCAGTACTTC; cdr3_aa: CSAGTSGIQETQYF
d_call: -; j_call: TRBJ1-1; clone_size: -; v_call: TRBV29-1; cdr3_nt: TGCAGCGTTGGGCGTGGAGGAGGGAGGAACACTGAAGCTTTCTTT; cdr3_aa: CSVGRGGGRNTEAFF
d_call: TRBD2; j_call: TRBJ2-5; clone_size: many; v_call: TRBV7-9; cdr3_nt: TGTGCCAGCAGCTTAATGCTAGCGGAGGGCGGAGAGACCCAGTACTTC; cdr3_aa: CASSLMLAEGGETQYF
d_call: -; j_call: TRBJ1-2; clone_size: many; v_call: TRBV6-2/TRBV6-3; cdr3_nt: TGTGCCAGCAGTTACGGGCCCTACTATGGCTACACCTTC; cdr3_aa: CASSYGPYYGYTF
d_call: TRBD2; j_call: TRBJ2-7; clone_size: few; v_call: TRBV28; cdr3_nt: TGTGCCAGCAGAAGTGGGACTAGCGGGGGCTACGAGCAGTACTTC; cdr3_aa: CASRSGTSGGYEQYF
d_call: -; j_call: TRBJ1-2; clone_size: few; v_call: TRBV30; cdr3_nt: TGTGCCTGGAGTGTAACCGGGGTCCATGGCTACACCTTC; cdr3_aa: CAWSVTGVHGYTF
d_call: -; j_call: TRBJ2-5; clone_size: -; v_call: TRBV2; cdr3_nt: TGTGCCAGCAGTCCGGGGGCGATTCGGACCCAGTACTTC; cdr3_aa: CASSPGAIRTQYF
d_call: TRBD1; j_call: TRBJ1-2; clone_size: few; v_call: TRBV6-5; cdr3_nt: TGTGCCAGCAGTTACGGACAGGGACGACATGGCTACACCTTC; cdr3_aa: CASSYGQGRHGYTF
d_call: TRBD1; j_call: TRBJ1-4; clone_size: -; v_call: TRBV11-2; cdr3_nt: TGTGCCAGCAGGACAGGGGGTGATGAAAAACTGTTTTTT; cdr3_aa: CASRTGGDEKLFF
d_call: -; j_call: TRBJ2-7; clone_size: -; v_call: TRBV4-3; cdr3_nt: TGCGCCAGCAGCCTGGCCCTCAGCGGACTCGACTCCTACGAGCAGTACTTC; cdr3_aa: CASSLALSGLDSYEQYF
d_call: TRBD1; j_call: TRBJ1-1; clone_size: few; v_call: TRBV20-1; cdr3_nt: TGCAGTGCTAGAGAGGCAGGGGGGGACACTGAAGCTTTCTTT; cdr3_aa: CSAREAGGDTEAFF
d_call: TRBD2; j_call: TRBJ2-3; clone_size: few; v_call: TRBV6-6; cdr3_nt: TGTGCCAGCAGTTACGAGCGGGGTGGCACAGATACGCAGTATTTT; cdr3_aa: CASSYERGGTDTQYF
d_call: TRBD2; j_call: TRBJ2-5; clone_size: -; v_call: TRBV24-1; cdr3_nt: TGTGCCACCAGTGAATCTCCGACTAGCGTGGAAGAGACCCAGTACTTC; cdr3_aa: CATSESPTSVEETQYF
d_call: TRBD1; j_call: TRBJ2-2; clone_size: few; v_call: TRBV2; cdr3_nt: TGTGCCAGCAGTGAAGGGGGGACAGGGCACACCGGGGAGCTGTTTTTT; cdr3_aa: CASSEGGTGHTGELFF
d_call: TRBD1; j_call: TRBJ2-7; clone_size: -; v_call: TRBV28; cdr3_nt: TGTGCCAGCAGTACCTACAGGGGGCTACATTCATTC; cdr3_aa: CASSTYRGLHSF
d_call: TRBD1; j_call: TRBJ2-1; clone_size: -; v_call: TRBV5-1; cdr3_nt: TGCGCCAGCAGCGGGGGACAGCACAATGAGCAGTTCTTC; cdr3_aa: CASSGGQHNEQFF
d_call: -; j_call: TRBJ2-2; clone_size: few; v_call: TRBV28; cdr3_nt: TGTGCCAGCAGTTCGCGGACAGAAAACACCGGGGAGCTGTTTTTT; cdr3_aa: CASSSRTENTGELFF
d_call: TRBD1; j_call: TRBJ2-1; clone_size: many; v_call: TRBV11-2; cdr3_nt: TGTGCCAGCAGCTTAGATCCGGACAGGGATGAGCAGTTCTTC; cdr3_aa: CASSLDPDRDEQFF
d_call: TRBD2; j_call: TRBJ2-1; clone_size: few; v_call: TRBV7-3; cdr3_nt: TGTGCCAGCAGCTTATCAGCGGGAAGCGAGCAGTTCTTC; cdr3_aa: CASSLSAGSEQFF
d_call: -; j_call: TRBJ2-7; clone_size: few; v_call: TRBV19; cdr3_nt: TGTGCCAGTCGACAGCCCTCCTACGAGCAGTACTTC; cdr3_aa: CASRQPSYEQYF
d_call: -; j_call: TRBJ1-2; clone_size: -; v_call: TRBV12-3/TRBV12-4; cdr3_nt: TGTGCCAGCAGTTGGGCAGGGAATGGCTACACCTTC; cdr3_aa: CASSWAGNGYTF
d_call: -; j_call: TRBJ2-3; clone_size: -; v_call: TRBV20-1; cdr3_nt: TGCAGTGCCACCTCCACGGGCTCAACAGATACGCAGTATTTT; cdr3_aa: CSATSTGSTDTQYF